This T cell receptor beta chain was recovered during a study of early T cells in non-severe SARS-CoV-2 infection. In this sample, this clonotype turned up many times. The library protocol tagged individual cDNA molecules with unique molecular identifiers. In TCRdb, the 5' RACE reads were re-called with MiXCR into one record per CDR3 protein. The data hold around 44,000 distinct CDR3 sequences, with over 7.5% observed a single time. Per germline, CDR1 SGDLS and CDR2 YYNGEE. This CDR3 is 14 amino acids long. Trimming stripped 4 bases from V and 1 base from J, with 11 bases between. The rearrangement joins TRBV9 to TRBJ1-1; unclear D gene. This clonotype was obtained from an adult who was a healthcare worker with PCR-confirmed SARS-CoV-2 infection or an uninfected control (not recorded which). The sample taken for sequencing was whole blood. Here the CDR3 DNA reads TGTGCCAGCAGCACCGGCCCACAGAACACTGAAGCTTTCTTT. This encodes CASSTGPQNTEAFF.